This T cell receptor (beta chain) was obtained from a study of blood T cell repertoires in COVID-19. Measured with immunoSEQ multiplex PCR; TCRdb has only the in-frame clones, and not every one. The data show roughly 120,000 clones, with roughly 82% seen just once and more than 15% held by the top ten. From germline, CDR1 is MNHNS and CDR2 SASEGT. V gave up 1 base and J gave up 7 bases, with 8 bases separating them. CDR3 length: 14 amino acids. Sequencing was carried out using peripheral blood. The genes are TRBV6-1 and TRBJ1-6; D is unresolved. The origin of this receptor is a woman aged 60-75 years with acute or convalescent COVID-19. The CDR3 spells CASSEGGGNSPLHF. The DNA of the CDR3 is TGTGCCAGCAGTGAAGGTGGAGGGAATTCACCCCTCCACTTT.